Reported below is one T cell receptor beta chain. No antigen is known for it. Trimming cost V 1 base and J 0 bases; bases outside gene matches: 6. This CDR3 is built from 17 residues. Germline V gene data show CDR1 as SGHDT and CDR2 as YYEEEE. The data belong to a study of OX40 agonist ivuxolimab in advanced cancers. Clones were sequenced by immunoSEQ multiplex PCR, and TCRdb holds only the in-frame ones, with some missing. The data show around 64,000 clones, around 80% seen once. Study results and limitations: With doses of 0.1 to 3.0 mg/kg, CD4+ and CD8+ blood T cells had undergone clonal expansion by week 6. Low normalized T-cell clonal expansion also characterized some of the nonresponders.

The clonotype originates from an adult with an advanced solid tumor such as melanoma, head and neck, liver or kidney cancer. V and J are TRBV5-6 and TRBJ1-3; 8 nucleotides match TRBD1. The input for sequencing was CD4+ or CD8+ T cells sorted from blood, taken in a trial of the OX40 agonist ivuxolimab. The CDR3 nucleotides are TGTGCCAGCAGCTTGAACCCAACAGGGGGCTCTGGAAACACCATATATTTT. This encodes CASSLNPTGGSGNTIYF.